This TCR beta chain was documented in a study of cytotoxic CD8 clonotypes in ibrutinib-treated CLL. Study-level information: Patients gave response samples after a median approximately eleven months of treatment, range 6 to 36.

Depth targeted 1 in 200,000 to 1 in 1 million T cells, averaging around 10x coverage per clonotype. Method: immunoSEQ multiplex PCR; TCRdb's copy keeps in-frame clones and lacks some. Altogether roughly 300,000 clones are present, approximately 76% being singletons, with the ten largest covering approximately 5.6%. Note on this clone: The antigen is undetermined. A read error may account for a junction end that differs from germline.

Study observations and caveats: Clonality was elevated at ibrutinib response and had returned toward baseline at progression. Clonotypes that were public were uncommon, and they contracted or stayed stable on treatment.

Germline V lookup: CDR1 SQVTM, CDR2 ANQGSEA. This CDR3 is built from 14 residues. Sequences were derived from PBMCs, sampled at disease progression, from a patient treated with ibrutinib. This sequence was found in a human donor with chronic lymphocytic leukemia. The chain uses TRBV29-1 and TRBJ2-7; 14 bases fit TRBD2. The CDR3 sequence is CSVEGTSGSVEQYF. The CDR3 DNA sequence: TGCAGCGTCGAAGGGACTAGCGGGAGTGTCGAGCAGTACTTC.